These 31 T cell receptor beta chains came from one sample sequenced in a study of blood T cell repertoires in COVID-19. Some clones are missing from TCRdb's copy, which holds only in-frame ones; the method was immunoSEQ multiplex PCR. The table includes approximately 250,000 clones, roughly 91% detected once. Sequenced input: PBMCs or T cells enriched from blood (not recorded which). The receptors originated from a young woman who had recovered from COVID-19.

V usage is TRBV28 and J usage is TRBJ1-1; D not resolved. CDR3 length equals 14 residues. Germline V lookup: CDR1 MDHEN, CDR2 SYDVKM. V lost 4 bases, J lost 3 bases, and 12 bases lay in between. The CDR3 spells CASSSSVRDTEAFF. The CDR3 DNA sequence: TGTGCCAGCAGTTCCTCCGTACGGGACACTGAAGCTTTCTTT. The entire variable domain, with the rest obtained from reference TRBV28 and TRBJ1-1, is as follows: DVKVTQSSRYLVKRTGEKVFLECVQDMDHENMFWYRQDPGLGLRLIYFSYDVKMKEKGDIPEGYSVSREKKERFSLILESASTNQTSMYLCASSSSVRDTEAFFGQGTRLTVV.

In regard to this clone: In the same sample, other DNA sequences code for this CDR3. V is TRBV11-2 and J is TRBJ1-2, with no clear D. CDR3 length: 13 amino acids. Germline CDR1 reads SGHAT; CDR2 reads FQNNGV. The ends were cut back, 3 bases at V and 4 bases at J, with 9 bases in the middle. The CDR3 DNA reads TGTGCCAGCAGCTTGGCCGGGTCCTATGGCTACACCTTC. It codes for CASSLAGSYGYTF.

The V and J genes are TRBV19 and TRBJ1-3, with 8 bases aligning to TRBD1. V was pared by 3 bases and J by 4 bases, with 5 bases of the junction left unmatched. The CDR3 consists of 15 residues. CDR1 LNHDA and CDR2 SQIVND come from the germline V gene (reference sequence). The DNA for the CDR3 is TGTGCCAGTAGTATCCGGACAGGGCCCGGAAACACCATATATTTT. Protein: CASSIRTGPGNTIYF.

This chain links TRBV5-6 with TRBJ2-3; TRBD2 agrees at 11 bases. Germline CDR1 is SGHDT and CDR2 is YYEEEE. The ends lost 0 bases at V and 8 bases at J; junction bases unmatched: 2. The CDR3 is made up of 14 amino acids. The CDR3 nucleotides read TGTGCCAGCAGCTTGGACCTAGCGGGAGGTACGCAGTATTTT. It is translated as CASSLDLAGGTQYF. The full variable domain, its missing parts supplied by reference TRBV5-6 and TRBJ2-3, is DAGVTQSPTHLIKTRGQQVTLRCSPKSGHDTVSWYQQALGQGPQFIFQYYEEEERQRGNFPDRFSGHQFPNYSSELNVNALLLGDSALYLCASSLDLAGGTQYFGPGTRLTVL.

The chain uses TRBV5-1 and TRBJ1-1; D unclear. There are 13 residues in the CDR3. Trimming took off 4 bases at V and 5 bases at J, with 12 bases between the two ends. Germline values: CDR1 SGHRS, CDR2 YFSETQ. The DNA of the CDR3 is TGCGCCAGCAGCCCTGACGCGGGGACTGAAGCTTTCTTT. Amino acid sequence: CASSPDAGTEAFF.

The CDR3 sequence: CASSLVGGNYEQYF. CDR3 in DNA: TGTGCCAGCAGCCTCGTGGGGGGAAACTACGAGCAGTACTTC. The V call is TRBV11-2, the J call TRBJ2-7; tentatively, D is TRBD2 (6 bases). Germline V gene sequence: CDR1 SGHAT, CDR2 FQNNGV. V was shortened by 5 bases and J by 3 bases, with 14 bases between the two germline ends. This CDR3 contains 14 residues.

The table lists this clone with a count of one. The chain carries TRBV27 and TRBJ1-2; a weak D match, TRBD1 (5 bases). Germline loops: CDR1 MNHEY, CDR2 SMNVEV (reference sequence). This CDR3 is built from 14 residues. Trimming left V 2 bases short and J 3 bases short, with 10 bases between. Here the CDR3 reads CASSLGSGYYGYTF. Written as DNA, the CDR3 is TGTGCCAGCAGTTTAGGGTCAGGGTACTATGGCTACACCTTC.

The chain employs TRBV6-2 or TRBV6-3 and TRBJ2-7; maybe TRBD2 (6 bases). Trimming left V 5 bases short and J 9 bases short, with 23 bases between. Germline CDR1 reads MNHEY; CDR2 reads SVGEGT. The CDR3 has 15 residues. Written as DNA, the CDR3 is TGTGCCAGCAGTCCGTCGACTAGTAACCGCCTCGTGCAGTACTTC. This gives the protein CASSPSTSNRLVQYF.

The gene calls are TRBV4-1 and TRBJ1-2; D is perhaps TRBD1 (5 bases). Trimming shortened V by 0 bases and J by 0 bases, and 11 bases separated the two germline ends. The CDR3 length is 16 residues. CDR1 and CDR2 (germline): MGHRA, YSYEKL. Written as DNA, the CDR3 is TGCGCCAGCAGCCAAGATCGCGGCAGGGCTAACTATGGCTACACCTTC. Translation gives CASSQDRGRANYGYTF.

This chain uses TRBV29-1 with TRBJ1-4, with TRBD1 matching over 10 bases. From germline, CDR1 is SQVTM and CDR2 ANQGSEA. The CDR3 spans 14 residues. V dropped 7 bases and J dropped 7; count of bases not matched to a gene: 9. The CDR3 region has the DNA TGCAGCGCCACCGGGACAGGGGTGACTGAAAAACTGTTTTTT. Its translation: CSATGTGVTEKLFF. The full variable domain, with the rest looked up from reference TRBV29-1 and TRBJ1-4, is SAVISQKPSRDICQRGTSLTIQCQVDSQVTMMFWYRQQPGQSLTLIATANQGSEATYESGFVIDKFPISRPNLTFSTLTVSNMSPEDSSIYLCSATGTGVTEKLFFGSGTQLSVL.

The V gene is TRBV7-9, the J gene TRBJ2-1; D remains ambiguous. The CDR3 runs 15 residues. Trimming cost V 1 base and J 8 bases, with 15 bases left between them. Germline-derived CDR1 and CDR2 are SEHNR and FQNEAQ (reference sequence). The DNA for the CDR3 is TGTGCCAGCAGCTTAGAATTCAAGAGAAACGATGAGCAGTTCTTC. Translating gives CASSLEFKRNDEQFF.

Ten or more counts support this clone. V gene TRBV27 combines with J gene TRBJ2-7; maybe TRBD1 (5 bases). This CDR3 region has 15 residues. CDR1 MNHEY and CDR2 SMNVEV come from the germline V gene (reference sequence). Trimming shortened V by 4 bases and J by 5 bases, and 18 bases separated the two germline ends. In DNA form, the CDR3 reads TGTGCCAGCAGTTCCCCCCGGACAAGGCCCAACGAGCAGTACTTC. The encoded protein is CASSSPRTRPNEQYF.

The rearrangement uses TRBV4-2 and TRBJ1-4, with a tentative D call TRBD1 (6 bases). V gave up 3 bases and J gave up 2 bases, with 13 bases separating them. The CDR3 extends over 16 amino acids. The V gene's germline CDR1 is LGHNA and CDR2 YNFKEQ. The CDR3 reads CASSQDGTKTNEKLFF. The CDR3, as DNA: TGTGCCAGCAGCCAGGACGGGACAAAGACTAATGAAAAACTGTTTTTT.

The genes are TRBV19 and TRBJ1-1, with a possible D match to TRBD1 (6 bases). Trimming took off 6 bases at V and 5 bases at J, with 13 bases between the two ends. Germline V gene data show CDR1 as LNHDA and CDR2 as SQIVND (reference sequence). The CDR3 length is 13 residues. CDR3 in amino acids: CASSQTGRTEAFF. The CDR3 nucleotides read TGTGCCAGTAGCCAAACAGGGCGGACTGAAGCTTTCTTT. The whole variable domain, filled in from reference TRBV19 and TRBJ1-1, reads DGGITQSPKYLFRKEGQNVTLSCEQNLNHDAMYWYRQDPGQGLRLIYYSQIVNDFQKGDIAEGYSVSREKKESFPLTVTSAQKNPTAFYLCASSQTGRTEAFFGQGTRLTVV.

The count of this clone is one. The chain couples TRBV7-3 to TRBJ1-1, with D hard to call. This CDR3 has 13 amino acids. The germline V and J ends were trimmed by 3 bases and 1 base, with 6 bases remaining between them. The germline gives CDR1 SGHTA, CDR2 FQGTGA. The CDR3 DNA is TGTGCCAGCAGCTTTAATCGGAACACTGAAGCTTTCTTT. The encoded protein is CASSFNRNTEAFF.

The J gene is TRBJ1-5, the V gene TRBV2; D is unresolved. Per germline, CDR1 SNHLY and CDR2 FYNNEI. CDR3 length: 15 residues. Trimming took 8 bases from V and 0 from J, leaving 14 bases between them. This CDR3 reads CASRLDTYSNQPQHF. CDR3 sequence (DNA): TGTGCCAGCCGCCTCGACACCTATAGCAATCAGCCCCAGCATTTT.

CDR3 region: CASRSTSGRFYEQYF. The CDR3 region has the DNA TGCGCCAGCAGGTCGACTAGCGGGAGATTCTACGAGCAGTACTTC. The V call is TRBV5-1, the J call TRBJ2-7; TRBD2 aligns across 12 bases. Germline values: CDR1 SGHRS, CDR2 YFSETQ. With 5 bases clipped from V and 3 bases from J, the junction kept 6 bases outside the gene matches. This CDR3 has 15 residues.

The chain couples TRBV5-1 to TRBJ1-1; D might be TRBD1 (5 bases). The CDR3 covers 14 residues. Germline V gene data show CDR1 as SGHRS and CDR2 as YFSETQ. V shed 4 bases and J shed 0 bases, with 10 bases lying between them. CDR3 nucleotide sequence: TGCGCCAGCAGCCCGGACACTTTGAACACTGAAGCTTTCTTT. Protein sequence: CASSPDTLNTEAFF. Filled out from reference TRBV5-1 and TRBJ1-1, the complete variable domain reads KAGVTQTPRYLIKTRGQQVTLSCSPISGHRSVSWYQQTPGQGLQFLFEYFSETQRNKGNFPGRFSGRQFSNSRSEMNVSTLELGDSALYLCASSPDTLNTEAFFGQGTRLTVV.

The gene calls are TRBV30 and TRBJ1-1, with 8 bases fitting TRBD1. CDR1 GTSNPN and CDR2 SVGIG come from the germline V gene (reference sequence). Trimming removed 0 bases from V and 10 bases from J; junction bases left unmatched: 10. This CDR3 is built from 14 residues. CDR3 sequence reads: CAWSVGSRGRGAFF. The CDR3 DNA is TGTGCCTGGAGTGTAGGTAGCAGGGGGCGCGGAGCTTTCTTT.

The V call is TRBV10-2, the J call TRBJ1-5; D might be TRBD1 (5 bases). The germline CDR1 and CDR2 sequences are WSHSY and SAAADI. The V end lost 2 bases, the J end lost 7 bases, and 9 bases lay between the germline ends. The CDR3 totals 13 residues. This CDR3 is CASSEGARQPQHF. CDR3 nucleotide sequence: TGCGCCAGCAGTGAGGGGGCAAGACAGCCCCAGCATTTT.

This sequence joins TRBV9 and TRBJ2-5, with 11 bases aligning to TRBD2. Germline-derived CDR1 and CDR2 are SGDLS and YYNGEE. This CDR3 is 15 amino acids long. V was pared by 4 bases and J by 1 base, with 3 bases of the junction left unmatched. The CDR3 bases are TGTGCCAGCAGCCCGGGACTAGCGGTCCAAGAGACCCAGTACTTC. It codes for CASSPGLAVQETQYF.

The CDR3 protein is CAWTRLAYSYNEQFF. The CDR3, as DNA: TGTGCCTGGACGAGACTAGCGTACTCCTACAATGAGCAGTTCTTC. The V gene is TRBV30, the J gene TRBJ2-1; 8 nucleotides align to TRBD2. Germline CDR1 reads GTSNPN; CDR2 reads SVGIG (reference sequence). The CDR3 length is 15 residues. V lost 4 bases, J lost 0 bases, and 5 bases stayed unmatched.

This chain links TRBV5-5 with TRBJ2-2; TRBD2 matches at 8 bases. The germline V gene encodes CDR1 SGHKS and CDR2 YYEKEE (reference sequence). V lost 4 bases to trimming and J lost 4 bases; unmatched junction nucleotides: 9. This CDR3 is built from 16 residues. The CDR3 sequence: CASSIVAGRVTGELFF. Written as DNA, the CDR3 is TGTGCCAGCAGCATTGTAGCGGGAAGGGTCACCGGGGAGCTGTTTTTT.

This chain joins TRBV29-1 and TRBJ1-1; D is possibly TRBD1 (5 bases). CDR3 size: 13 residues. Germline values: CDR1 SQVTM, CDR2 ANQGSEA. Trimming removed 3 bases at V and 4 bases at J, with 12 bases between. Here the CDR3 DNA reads TGCAGCGTTGATTGGGGCGTGAGCACTGAAGCTTTCTTT. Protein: CSVDWGVSTEAFF.

CDR3 nucleotide sequence: TGTGCCAGCAGTTCTCCCAGCGGATTCTCCTACGAGCAGTACTTC. Protein product: CASSSPSGFSYEQYF. The chain carries TRBV6-2 or TRBV6-3 and TRBJ2-7, with D perhaps matching TRBD2 (5 bases). The germline gives CDR1 MNHEY, CDR2 SVGEGT. The CDR3 is 15 residues long. V lost 4 bases and J 0 bases, leaving 13 bases between the germline ends.

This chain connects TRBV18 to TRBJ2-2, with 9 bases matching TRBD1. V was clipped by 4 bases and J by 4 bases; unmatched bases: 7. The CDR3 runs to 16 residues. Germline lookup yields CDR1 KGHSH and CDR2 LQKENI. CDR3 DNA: TGTGCCAGCTCACGAGAGCGGACAGGGGTCACCGGGGAGCTGTTTTTT. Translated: CASSRERTGVTGELFF.

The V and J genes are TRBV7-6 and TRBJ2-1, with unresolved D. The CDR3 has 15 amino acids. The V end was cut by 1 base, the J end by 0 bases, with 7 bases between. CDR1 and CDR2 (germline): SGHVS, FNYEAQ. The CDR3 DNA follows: TGTGCCAGCAGCTTAGATTCCAGCTCCTACAATGAGCAGTTCTTC. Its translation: CASSLDSSSYNEQFF.

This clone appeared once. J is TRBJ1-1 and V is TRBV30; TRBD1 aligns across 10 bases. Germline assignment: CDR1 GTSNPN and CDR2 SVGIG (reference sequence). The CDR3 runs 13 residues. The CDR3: CARRGQGRTEAFF. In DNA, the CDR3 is TGTGCTCGGAGGGGACAGGGGCGGACTGAAGCTTTCTTT.

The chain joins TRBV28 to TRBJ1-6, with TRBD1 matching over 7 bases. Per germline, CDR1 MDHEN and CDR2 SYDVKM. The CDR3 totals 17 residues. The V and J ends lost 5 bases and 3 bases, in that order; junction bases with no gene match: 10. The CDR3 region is CASSQGERDIYNSPLHF. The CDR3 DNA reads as TGTGCCAGCAGTCAGGGGGAGAGGGATATCTATAATTCACCCCTCCACTTT.

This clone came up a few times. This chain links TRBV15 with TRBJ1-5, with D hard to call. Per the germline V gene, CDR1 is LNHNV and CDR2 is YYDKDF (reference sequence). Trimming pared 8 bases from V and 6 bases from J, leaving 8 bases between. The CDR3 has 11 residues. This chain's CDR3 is CATGSVQPQHF. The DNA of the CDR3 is TGTGCCACCGGGAGCGTTCAGCCCCAGCATTTT.

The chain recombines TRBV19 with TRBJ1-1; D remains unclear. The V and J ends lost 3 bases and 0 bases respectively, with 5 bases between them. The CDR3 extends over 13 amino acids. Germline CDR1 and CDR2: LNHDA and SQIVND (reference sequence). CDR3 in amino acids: CASSIRMNTEAFF. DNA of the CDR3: TGTGCCAGTAGTATCAGGATGAACACTGAAGCTTTCTTT.